A selection of T cell receptor beta chains follows, all from one sample in a study of PD-1 blockade in mismatch repair-deficient tumors. Produced via immunoSEQ multiplex PCR; TCRdb's table is partial and in-frame only. The sample consists of approximately 50,000 clones, around 80% of them appearing once. Sequencing was performed on peripheral blood, taken 4 weeks after starting pembrolizumab. These receptors originate from an adult with mismatch repair-deficient cancer. Both conserved end residues are part of each CDR3. Fields, in order: clone size, J gene, D gene, V gene, CDR3 DNA, CDR3 protein. D genes are given only for firm matches. Expanded clones are given a class, and other clones once, few, many or no size at all.

size: -
J: TRBJ2-7
D: TRBD2
V: TRBV7-6
DNA: TGTGCCAGCAGCCCCAGACGGACTAGCCTCGGGGAGCAGTACTTC
CDR3: CASSPRRTSLGEQYF

size: few
J: TRBJ1-1
D: TRBD1
V: TRBV29-1
DNA: TGCAGCGTGCAGGGGGCTGCTGAAGCTTTCTTT
CDR3: CSVQGAAEAFF

size: few
J: TRBJ2-1
D: TRBD2
V: TRBV9
DNA: TGTGCCAGCACCACGGGACTAGCGGAGTACAATGAGCAGTTCTTC
CDR3: CASTTGLAEYNEQFF

size: once
J: TRBJ2-1
D: -
V: TRBV9
DNA: TGTGCCAGCAGCGTAGAGGCAGGGGGAGGGAATGAGCAGTTCTTC
CDR3: CASSVEAGGGNEQFF

size: -
J: TRBJ1-4
D: -
V: TRBV19
DNA: TGTGCCAGTACCCCGACAGCAACAAATGAAAAACTGTTTTTT
CDR3: CASTPTATNEKLFF

size: -
J: TRBJ2-1
D: TRBD2
V: TRBV27
DNA: TGTGCCAGCAGTTTAGACACTAGCGGGAGCTCCTACAATGAGCAGTTCTTC
CDR3: CASSLDTSGSSYNEQFF

size: once
J: TRBJ1-4
D: -
V: TRBV7-9
DNA: TGTGCCAGCGGGCCGGGGGATGAAAAACTGTTTTTT
CDR3: CASGPGDEKLFF

size: -
J: TRBJ1-3
D: -
V: TRBV4-2
DNA: TGTGCCAGCAGCCATAGAACTAGCGGGACTGGTTCTGGAAACACCATATATTTT
CDR3: CASSHRTSGTGSGNTIYF

size: -
J: TRBJ2-5
D: -
V: TRBV9
DNA: TGTGCCAGCAGCGTAGCTGGGGAGGGGGGAGAGACCCAGTACTTC
CDR3: CASSVAGEGGETQYF

size: -
J: TRBJ2-2
D: -
V: TRBV6-6
DNA: TGTGCCAGCAGCCCATTTGGGTTCGACACCGGGGAGCTGTTTTTT
CDR3: CASSPFGFDTGELFF